The clone carrying this TCR beta chain was observed at least ten times. Each CDR3 protein is one row after TCRdb ran MiXCR on the reads. The repertoire holds about 260,000 distinct CDR3 sequences, with around 15% as singletons. The sample is drawn from a study of T cell repertoires in cytomegalovirus infection. Study background: Public TCR beta signatures indicated both CMV infection and matching HLA type.

Sample: PBMCs. This TCR derives from a human donor in good health (CMV status not recorded). Some clones in this sample may be carry-over from other donors' samples.

This chain's CDR3 is CASSLLGLAGGHDEQFF. The CDR3 DNA is TGTGCCAGCAGCTTATTGGGACTAGCGGGGGGGCACGATGAGCAGTTCTTC. The chain employs TRBV7-2 and TRBJ2-1; 16 nucleotides line up with TRBD2. Losses at the gene ends were 2 bases for V and 8 bases for J; bases not matched to a gene: 6. The length of the CDR3 is 17 residues. In germline, CDR1 is SGHTA, CDR2 FQGNSA. Drawing the rest from reference TRBV7-2 and TRBJ2-1, the complete variable domain is GAGVSQSPSNKVTEKGKDVELRCDPISGHTALYWYRQSLGQGLEFLIYFQGNSAPDKSGLPSDRFSAERTGGSVSTLTIQRTQQEDSAVYLCASSLLGLAGGHDEQFFGPGTRLTVL.